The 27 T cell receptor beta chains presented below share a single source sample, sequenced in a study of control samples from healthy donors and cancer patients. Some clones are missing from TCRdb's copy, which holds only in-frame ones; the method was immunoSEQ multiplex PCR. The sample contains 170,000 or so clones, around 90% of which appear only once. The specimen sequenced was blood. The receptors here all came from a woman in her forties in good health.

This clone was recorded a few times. For the CDR3, the DNA is TGTGCCAGCTCACAGTCAGGTCCTGGTGGAAACACCATATATTTT. Encoded protein: CASSQSGPGGNTIYF. The chain couples TRBV18 to TRBJ1-3, with no clear D. This CDR3 contains 15 residues. The V gene's germline CDR1 is KGHSH and CDR2 LQKENI. The ends were cut back, 4 bases at V and 3 bases at J, with 13 bases in the middle. Full variable domain (outside the CDR3, taken from reference TRBV18 and TRBJ1-3): NAGVMQNPRHLVRRRGQEARLRCSPMKGHSHVYWYRQLPEEGLKFMVYLQKENIIDESGMPKERFSAEFPKEGPSILRIQQVVRGDSAAYFCASSQSGPGGNTIYFGEGSWLTVV.

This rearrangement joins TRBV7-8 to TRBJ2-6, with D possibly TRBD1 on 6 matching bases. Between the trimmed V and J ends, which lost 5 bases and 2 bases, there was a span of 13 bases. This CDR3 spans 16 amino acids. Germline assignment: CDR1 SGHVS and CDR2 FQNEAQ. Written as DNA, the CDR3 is TGTGCCAGCAGCCCCTTTAGGACAGCTGGGGCCAACGTCCTGACTTTC. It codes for CASSPFRTAGANVLTF.

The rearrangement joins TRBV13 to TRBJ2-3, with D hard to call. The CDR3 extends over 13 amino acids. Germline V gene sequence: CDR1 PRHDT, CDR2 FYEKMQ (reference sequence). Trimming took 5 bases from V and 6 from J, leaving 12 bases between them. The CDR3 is CASSAIPADTQYF. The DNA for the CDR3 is TGTGCCAGCAGCGCAATCCCGGCGGATACGCAGTATTTT.

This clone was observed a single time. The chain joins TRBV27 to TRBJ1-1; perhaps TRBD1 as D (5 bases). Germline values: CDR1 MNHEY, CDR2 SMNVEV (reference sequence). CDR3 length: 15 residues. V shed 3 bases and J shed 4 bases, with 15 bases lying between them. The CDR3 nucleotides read TGTGCCAGCAGTTTTGATCGCAGGGCTGGCACTGAAGCTTTCTTT. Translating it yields CASSFDRRAGTEAFF.

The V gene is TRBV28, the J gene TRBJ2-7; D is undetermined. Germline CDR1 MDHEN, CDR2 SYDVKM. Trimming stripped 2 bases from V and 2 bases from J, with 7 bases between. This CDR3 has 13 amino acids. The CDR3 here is CASSLDGPYEQYF. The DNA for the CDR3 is TGTGCCAGCAGTTTAGATGGCCCCTACGAGCAGTACTTC.

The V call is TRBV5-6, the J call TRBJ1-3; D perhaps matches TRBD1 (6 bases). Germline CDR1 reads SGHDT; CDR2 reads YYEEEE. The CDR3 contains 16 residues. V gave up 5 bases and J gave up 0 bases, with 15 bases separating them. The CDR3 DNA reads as TGTGCCAGCAGTGCCCAGACAGGTCTCTCTGGAAACACCATATATTTT. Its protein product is CASSAQTGLSGNTIYF.

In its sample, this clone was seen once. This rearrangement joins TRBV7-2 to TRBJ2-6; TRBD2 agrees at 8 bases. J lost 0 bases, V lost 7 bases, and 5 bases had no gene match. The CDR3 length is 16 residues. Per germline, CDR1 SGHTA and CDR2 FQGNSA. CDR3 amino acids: CASTRGAGSGANVLTF. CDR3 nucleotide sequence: TGTGCCAGCACGCGGGGGGCTGGCTCTGGGGCCAACGTCCTGACTTTC.

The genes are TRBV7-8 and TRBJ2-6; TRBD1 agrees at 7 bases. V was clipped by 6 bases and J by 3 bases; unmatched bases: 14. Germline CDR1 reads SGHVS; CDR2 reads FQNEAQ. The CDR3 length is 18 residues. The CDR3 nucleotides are TGTGCCAGCAGATTAAAACCGGGACAGCAACTTGGGGCCAACGTCCTGACTTTC. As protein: CASRLKPGQQLGANVLTF.

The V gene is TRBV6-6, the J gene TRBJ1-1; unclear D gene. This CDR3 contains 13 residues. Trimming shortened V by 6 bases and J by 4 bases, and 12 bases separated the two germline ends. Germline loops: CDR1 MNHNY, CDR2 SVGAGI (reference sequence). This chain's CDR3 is CASRYEGVTEAFF. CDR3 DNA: TGTGCCAGCAGGTATGAGGGAGTCACTGAAGCTTTCTTT.

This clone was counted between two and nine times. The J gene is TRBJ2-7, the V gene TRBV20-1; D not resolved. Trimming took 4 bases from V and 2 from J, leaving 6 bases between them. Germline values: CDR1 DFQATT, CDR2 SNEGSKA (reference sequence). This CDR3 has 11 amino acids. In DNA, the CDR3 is TGCAGTGCTAAACGGACCTACGAGCAGTACTTC. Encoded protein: CSAKRTYEQYF.

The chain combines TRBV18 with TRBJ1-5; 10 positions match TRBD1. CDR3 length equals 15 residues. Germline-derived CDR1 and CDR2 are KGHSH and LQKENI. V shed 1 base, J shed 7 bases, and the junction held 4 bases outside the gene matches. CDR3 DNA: TGTGCCAGCTCACCACAGACAGGGGGCGACCAGCCCCAGCATTTT. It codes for CASSPQTGGDQPQHF.

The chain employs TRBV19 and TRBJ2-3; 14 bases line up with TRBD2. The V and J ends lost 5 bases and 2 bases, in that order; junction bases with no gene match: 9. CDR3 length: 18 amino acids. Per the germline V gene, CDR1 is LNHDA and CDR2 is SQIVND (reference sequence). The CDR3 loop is CASSQGLAGDGYTDTQYF. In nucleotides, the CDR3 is TGTGCCAGTAGTCAGGGACTAGCGGGGGACGGGTACACAGATACGCAGTATTTT.

In DNA form, the CDR3 reads TGTGCCAGCAGCCCTACCACCCCGGGCAGGGGAAACTATGGCTACACCTTC. Translated: CASSPTTPGRGNYGYTF. The rearrangement uses TRBV7-9 and TRBJ1-2, with a possible D match to TRBD1 (6 bases). The germline gives CDR1 SEHNR, CDR2 FQNEAQ (reference sequence). The length of the CDR3 is 17 residues. V was cut by 5 bases and J by 2 bases, with 21 bases left in between.

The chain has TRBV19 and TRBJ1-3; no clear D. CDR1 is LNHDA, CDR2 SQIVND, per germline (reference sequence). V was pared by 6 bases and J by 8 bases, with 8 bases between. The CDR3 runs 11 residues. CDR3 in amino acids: CASRFQDTIYF. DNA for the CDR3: TGTGCCAGTAGATTCCAAGACACCATATATTTT.

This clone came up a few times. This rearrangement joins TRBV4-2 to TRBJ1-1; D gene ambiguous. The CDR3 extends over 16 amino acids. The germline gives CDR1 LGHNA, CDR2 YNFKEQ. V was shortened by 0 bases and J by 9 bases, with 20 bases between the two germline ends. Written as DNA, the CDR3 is TGTGCCAGCAGCCAAGATCGCGGCAGGTCCCTACTCCAAGCTTTCTTT. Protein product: CASSQDRGRSLLQAFF.

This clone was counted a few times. As DNA, the CDR3 is TGTGCCAGCAGCATCCTAGGGGGGGATACCGAGCAGTACTTC. Translated: CASSILGGDTEQYF. The rearrangement links TRBV7-8 to TRBJ2-7; possible D gene TRBD2, 7 bases. Germline V gene lookup returns CDR1 SGHVS and CDR2 FQNEAQ. Trimming pared 5 bases from V and 6 bases from J, leaving 17 bases between. The CDR3 loop spans 14 amino acids.

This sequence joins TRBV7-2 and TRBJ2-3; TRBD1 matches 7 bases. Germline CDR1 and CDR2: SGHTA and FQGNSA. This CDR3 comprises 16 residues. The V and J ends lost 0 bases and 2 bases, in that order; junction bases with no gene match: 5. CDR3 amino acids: CASSLAGTDNTDTQYF. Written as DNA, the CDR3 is TGTGCCAGCAGCTTAGCCGGGACAGACAACACAGATACGCAGTATTTT. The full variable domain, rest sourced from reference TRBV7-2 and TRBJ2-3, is GAGVSQSPSNKVTEKGKDVELRCDPISGHTALYWYRQSLGQGLEFLIYFQGNSAPDKSGLPSDRFSAERTGGSVSTLTIQRTQQEDSAVYLCASSLAGTDNTDTQYFGPGTRLTVL.

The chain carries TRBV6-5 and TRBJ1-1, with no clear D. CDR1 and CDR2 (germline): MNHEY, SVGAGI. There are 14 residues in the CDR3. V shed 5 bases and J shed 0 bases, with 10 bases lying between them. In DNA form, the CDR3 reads TGTGCCAGCAGTCAGACGACGGTGAACACTGAAGCTTTCTTT. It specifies CASSQTTVNTEAFF.

CDR3 sequence: CASSLDGNSPGSGNTIYF. The CDR3 DNA follows: TGCGCCAGCAGCTTGGATGGAAACAGCCCAGGGTCTGGAAACACCATATATTTT. The chain employs TRBV5-1 and TRBJ1-3; a weak D match, TRBD1 (5 bases). V was shortened by 0 bases and J by 1 base, with 17 bases between the two germline ends. The germline V gene encodes CDR1 SGHRS and CDR2 YFSETQ. This CDR3 has 18 residues.

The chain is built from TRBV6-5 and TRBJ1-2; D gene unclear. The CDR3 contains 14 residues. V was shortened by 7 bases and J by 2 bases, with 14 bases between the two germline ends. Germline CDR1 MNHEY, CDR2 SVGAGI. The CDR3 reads CASNTREINYGYTF. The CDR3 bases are TGTGCCAGCAACACCCGGGAGATCAACTATGGCTACACCTTC.

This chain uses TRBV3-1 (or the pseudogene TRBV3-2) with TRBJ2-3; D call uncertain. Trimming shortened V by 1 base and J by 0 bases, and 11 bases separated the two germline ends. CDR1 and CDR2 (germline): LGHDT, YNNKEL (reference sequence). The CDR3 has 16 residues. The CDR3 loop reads CASSQASGRSTDTQYF. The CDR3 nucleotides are TGTGCCAGCAGCCAAGCTTCAGGTAGGAGCACAGATACGCAGTATTTT.

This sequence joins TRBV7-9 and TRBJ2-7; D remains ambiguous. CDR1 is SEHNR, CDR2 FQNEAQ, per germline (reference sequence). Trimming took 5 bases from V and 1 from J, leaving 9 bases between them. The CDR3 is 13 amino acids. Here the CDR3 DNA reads TGTGCCAGCAGCAATCTATATTCCTACGAGCAGTACTTC. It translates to CASSNLYSYEQYF.

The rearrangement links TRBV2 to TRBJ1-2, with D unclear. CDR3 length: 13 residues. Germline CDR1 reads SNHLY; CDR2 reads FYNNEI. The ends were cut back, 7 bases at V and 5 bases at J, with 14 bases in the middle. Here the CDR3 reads CASTPVRSYGYTF. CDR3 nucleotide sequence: TGTGCCAGCACCCCTGTCAGGTCGTATGGCTACACCTTC.

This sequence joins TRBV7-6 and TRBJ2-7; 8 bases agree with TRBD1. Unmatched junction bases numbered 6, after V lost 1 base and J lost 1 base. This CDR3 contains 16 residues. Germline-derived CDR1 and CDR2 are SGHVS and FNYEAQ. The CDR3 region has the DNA TGTGCCAGCAGCTTAGGTGACAGGGGCGAATCCTACGAGCAGTACTTC. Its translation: CASSLGDRGESYEQYF.

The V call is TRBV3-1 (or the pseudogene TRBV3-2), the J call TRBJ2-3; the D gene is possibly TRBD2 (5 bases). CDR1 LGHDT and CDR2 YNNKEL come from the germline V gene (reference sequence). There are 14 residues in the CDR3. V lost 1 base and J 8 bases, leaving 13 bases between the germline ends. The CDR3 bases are TGTGCCAGCAGCCAAGGCGGTACGGGGTTTACGCAGTATTTT. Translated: CASSQGGTGFTQYF.

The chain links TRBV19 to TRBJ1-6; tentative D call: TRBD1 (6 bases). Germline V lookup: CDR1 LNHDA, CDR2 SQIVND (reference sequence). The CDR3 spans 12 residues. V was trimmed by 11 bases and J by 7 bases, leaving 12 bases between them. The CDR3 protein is CAGSTGNSPLHF. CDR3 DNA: TGTGCCGGATCGACAGGCAATTCACCCCTCCACTTT.

Written as DNA, the CDR3 is TGTGCCAGCAGTTTGGGCTGGGGACAAGAGGGCAATCAGCCCCAGCATTTT. This gives the protein CASSLGWGQEGNQPQHF. The chain carries TRBV27 and TRBJ1-5; D possibly corresponds to TRBD1 (6 bases). CDR3 length: 17 amino acids. The V gene lost 3 bases and the J gene lost 2 bases, with 17 bases spanning the gap. Germline V CDR1 and CDR2: MNHEY, SMNVEV (reference sequence).